The sequence of this TCR beta chain was determined in a study of cytomegalovirus exposure and HLA in healthy donors. Findings and caveats of the study: CMV serostatus was the sole immune exposure information available. In a later analysis, V- and J-gene trimming of beta chains associated with a DCLRE1C missense variant, replicated independently.

Germline-derived CDR1 and CDR2 are MDHEN and SYDVKM. The J segment lost 5 bases and the V segment lost 2 bases, leaving 4 bases of the junction unmatched. The CDR3 loop spans 14 amino acids. With regard to this clone: What it binds is not known.

A multiplex PCR was run with 60 Vbeta primers and 13 Jbeta primers. Only in-frame clones appear in the TCRdb table, and some are missing; sequencing was by immunoSEQ multiplex PCR. The sample holds 30,000 to 35,000 clones, 65% to 75% seen once. The chain links TRBV28 to TRBJ2-7, with 9 nucleotides matching TRBD2. The sample comprised PBMCs. The source of this sequence is a man between 35 and 55 years old in good health and CMV-seropositive. CDR3 DNA: TGTGCCAGCAGTTTAGGCGGGGGGGTCAACGAGCAGTACTTC. It specifies CASSLGGGVNEQYF. Together with reference TRBV28 and TRBJ2-7, the CDR3 gives the full variable domain: DVKVTQSSRYLVKRTGEKVFLECVQDMDHENMFWYRQDPGLGLRLIYFSYDVKMKEKGDIPEGYSVSREKKERFSLILESASTNQTSMYLCASSLGGGVNEQYFGPGTRLTVT.